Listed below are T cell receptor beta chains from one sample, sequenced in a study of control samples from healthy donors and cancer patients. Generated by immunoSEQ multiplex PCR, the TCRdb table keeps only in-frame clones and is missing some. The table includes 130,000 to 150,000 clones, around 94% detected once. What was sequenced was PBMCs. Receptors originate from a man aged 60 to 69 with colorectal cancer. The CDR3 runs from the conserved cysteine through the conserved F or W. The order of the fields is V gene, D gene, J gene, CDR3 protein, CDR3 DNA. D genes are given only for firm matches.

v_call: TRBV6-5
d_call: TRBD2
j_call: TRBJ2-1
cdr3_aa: CASSPRRGGYNEQFF
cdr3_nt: TGTGCCAGCAGCCCCAGGCGGGGGGGATACAATGAGCAGTTCTTC

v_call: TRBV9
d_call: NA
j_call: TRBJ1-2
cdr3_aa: CASRGISIGYTF
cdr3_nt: TGTGCCAGCAGGGGAATATCTATAGGCTACACCTTC

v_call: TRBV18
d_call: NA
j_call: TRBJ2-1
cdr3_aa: CASSPFGSGSSYNEQFF
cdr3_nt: TGTGCCAGCTCACCATTTGGCTCGGGGAGTTCCTACAATGAGCAGTTCTTC

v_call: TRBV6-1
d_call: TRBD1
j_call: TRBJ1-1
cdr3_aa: CASSEEGGQGAGIGQLGPEAFF
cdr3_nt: TGTGCCAGCAGTGAAGAAGGAGGACAGGGAGCGGGGATAGGGCAATTGGGTCCTGAAGCTTTCTTT

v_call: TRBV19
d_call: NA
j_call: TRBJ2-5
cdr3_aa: CASSIGGGAKAETQYF
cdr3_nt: TGTGCCAGTAGTATAGGTGGGGGCGCGAAGGCAGAGACCCAGTACTTC

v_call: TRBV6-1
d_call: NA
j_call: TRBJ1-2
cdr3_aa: CASSPGRNYGYTF
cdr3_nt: TGTGCCAGCAGTCCCGGGAGGAACTATGGCTACACCTTC

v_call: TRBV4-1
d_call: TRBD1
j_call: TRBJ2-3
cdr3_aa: CASSRSGQGTDTQYF
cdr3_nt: TGCGCCAGCAGCCGAAGCGGACAGGGTACAGATACGCAGTATTTT

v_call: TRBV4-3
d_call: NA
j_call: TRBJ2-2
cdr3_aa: CASSQDTGLSGELFF
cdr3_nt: TGCGCCAGCAGCCAAGATACAGGGCTATCCGGGGAGCTGTTTTTT

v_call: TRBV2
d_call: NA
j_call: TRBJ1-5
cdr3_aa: CASSEGRINNQPQHF
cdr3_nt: TGTGCCAGCAGTGAAGGGAGGATTAACAATCAGCCCCAGCATTTT

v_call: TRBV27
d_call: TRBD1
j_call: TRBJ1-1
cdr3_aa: CASSARQGITEAFF
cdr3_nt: TGTGCCAGCAGTGCGCGACAGGGGATCACTGAAGCTTTCTTT

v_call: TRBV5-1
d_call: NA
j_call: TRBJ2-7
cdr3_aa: CASSFYGGTYEQYF
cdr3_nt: TGCGCCAGCAGCTTTTATGGCGGAACCTACGAGCAGTACTTC

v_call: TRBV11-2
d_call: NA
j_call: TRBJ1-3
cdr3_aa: CASSLVGSGVVPIYF
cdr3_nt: TGTGCCAGCAGCTTAGTAGGCTCTGGGGTAGTGCCCATATATTTT

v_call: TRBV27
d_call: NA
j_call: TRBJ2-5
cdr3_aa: CASSSLSEPYF
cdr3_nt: TGTGCCAGCAGTTCCCTCTCGGAACCCTACTTC

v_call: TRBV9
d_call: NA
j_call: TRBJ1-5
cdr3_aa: CASSPTGAVNQPQHF
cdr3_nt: TGTGCCAGCAGCCCAACCGGTGCAGTCAATCAGCCCCAGCATTTT